The clone carrying this TCR beta chain has just a few counts. The antigen remains unidentified. This CDR3 has 14 residues. Germline-derived CDR1 and CDR2 are PRHDT and FYEKMQ (reference sequence). Trimming cost V 5 bases and J 4 bases, with 14 bases left between them. The sample is drawn from a study of T cells after yellow fever vaccination. For the study at large: The fractions with low cell numbers were processed using SMART-Seq v4 Ultra Low Input. Study findings and constraints: Researchers noted that a small share of clonotypes showed up in both CD4 and CD8 compartments.

Conversion of TCR transcripts into cDNA relied on 5'RACE template switching, which added a universal primer site and UMIs. TCRdb analysed the 5' RACE reads with MiXCR anew, one entry per CDR3 protein. The table shows about 310,000 distinct CDR3 sequences, with around 3.6% occurring only once. This TCR was recovered from a man in his late teens or twenties who received the YFV17D yellow fever vaccine. The sequencing here drew on PBMCs, taken on the day of the yellow fever booster vaccination. The chain combines TRBV13 with TRBJ1-2, with D possibly matching TRBD1 (6 bases). Here the CDR3 reads CASSPSGGIYGYTF. The CDR3 nucleotides read TGTGCCAGCAGCCCCTCGGGGGGCATCTATGGCTACACCTTC.